Below are 20 T cell receptor beta chains sequenced from a single sample in a study of vaccination and CD4 T cells after COVID-19. An Oncomine TCR Beta short-read assay was used to sequence the DNA from cultured CD4+ T cells. One entry per CDR3 protein, called by TCRdb with MiXCR from the PCR reads. Of 9,500 to 15,000 distinct CDR3 sequences listed, approximately 60% are singletons. Treatment here: roughly 10-day PBMC culture with coronavirus spike peptide pools or control peptides (ViraFEST assay). No antigen is known for these receptors. Sequencing used CD4+ T cells from blood, cultured in vitro, obtained before SARS-CoV-2 vaccination. The receptors here all came from a human donor who had recovered from COVID-19.

The chain has TRBV27 and TRBJ1-1, with D possibly TRBD1 on 5 matching bases. The CDR3 spans 14 residues. Germline V gives CDR1 MNHEY, CDR2 SMNVEV (reference sequence). V lost 5 bases, J lost 3 bases, and 13 bases lay in between. CDR3 DNA: TGTGCCAGCAGTCCATGGGGGGGGGACACTGAAGCTTTCTTT. Translation: CASSPWGGDTEAFF.

This rearrangement joins TRBV7-9 to TRBJ1-2; the match to TRBD1 covers 8 bases. CDR3 length: 15 amino acids. The trim removed 3 bases at V and 2 bases at J, leaving 5 bases unmatched. CDR1 is SEHNR and CDR2 is FQNEAQ in the germline V gene (reference sequence). The CDR3 region is CASSFWDRTNYGYTF. As DNA, the CDR3 is TGTGCCAGCAGCTTTTGGGACAGGACGAACTATGGCTACACCTTC.

Only a few counts were recorded for this clonotype. The CDR3 loop is CASSFTDTQYF. In DNA, the CDR3 is TGTGCCAGCAGCTTCACAGATACGCAGTATTTT. This chain joins TRBV7-2 and TRBJ2-3; D uncertain. CDR3 length: 11 residues. The V gene lost 3 bases and the J gene lost 2 bases, with 0 bases spanning the gap. The germline V gene has CDR1 SGHTA and CDR2 FQGNSA.

The CDR3 reads CASSPWTGGVKNIQYF. CDR3 bases: TGTGCCAGCAGTCCATGGACAGGGGGTGTCAAAAACATTCAGTACTTC. The J gene is TRBJ2-4, the V gene TRBV28, with 10 bases that match TRBD1. Per the germline V gene, CDR1 is MDHEN and CDR2 is SYDVKM. With 5 bases clipped from V and 3 bases from J, the junction kept 7 bases outside the gene matches. The CDR3 sequence is 16 residues long.

CDR3 in amino acids: CASSELSAGNTEAFF. CDR3 bases: TGTGCCAGCAGTGAATTATCCGCGGGGAACACTGAAGCTTTCTTT. The chain recombines TRBV25-1 with TRBJ1-1; D is unclear. Germline-derived CDR1 and CDR2 are MGHDK and SYGVNS. Trimming took 1 base from V and 1 from J, leaving 10 bases between them. The CDR3 totals 15 residues.

This sequence joins TRBV6-1 and TRBJ2-7, with 10 bases fitting TRBD1. The CDR3 runs to 19 residues. Germline loops: CDR1 MNHNS, CDR2 SASEGT. J was trimmed by 2 bases and V by 6 bases; bases with no gene match: 19. CDR3 in amino acids: CASRTDPGQGRGIPYEQYF. The CDR3 region has the DNA TGTGCCAGCAGAACGGATCCGGGACAGGGGCGAGGAATCCCCTACGAGCAGTACTTC.

The J gene is TRBJ1-5, the V gene TRBV20-1; D not certain. V shed 3 bases and J shed 3 bases, with 12 bases lying between them. Germline-derived CDR1 and CDR2 are DFQATT and SNEGSKA (reference sequence). The CDR3 runs to 14 residues. CDR3 amino acids: CSASPSGNNQPQHF. The CDR3, as DNA: TGCAGTGCTAGTCCCAGCGGAAACAATCAGCCCCAGCATTTT.

This chain connects TRBV15 to TRBJ2-2; 10 bases are a match to TRBD2. Germline lookup yields CDR1 LNHNV and CDR2 YYDKDF (reference sequence). The ends lost 0 bases at V and 7 bases at J; junction bases unmatched: 8. CDR3 length equals 17 residues. The CDR3 DNA reads TGTGCCACCAGCAGAGATTTCCTAGCGGGAGTTGGCGGGGAGCTGTTTTTT. This codes for CATSRDFLAGVGGELFF.

This chain links TRBV28 with TRBJ2-1; the match to TRBD2 covers 10 bases. Per germline, CDR1 MDHEN and CDR2 SYDVKM. This CDR3 has 14 amino acids. The V and J ends lost 8 bases and 9 bases, in that order; junction bases with no gene match: 10. The CDR3 region is CASGTTSGIGEQFF. In DNA form, the CDR3 reads TGTGCCAGCGGGACCACTAGCGGGATAGGTGAGCAGTTCTTC.

V is TRBV20-1 and J is TRBJ2-7; no reliable D call. The ends were cut back, 4 bases at V and 0 bases at J, with 4 bases in the middle. Germline V gene lookup returns CDR1 DFQATT and CDR2 SNEGSKA (reference sequence). This CDR3 has 11 amino acids. The CDR3 reads CSAIDSYEQYF. In nucleotides, the CDR3 is TGCAGTGCTATCGACTCCTACGAGCAGTACTTC.

The V gene is TRBV6-1, the J gene TRBJ2-2, with D unclear. Germline CDR1 MNHNS, CDR2 SASEGT. This CDR3 has 15 residues. Trimming removed 7 bases at V and 4 bases at J, with 16 bases between. The CDR3 here is CASKVEAQATGELFF. CDR3 DNA: TGTGCCAGCAAAGTTGAGGCCCAGGCCACCGGGGAGCTGTTTTTT.

V gene TRBV7-2 combines with J gene TRBJ1-5, with D possibly TRBD1 on 6 matching bases. The germline CDR1 and CDR2 sequences are SGHTA and FQGNSA. The CDR3 contains 15 residues. The V end lost 6 bases, the J end lost 6 bases, and 18 bases lay between the germline ends. In DNA form, the CDR3 reads TGTGCCAGCAGGGGGGGGCGGGGGGCAGGTCAGCCCCAGCATTTT. Translation gives CASRGGRGAGQPQHF.

This clonotype was found a few times. The genes are TRBV19 and TRBJ1-1, with TRBD1 as a possible D gene (5 bases). V was clipped by 7 bases and J by 3 bases, with 15 bases between them. This CDR3 comprises 14 residues. The germline gives CDR1 LNHDA, CDR2 SQIVND (reference sequence). The CDR3 reads CASTLVRGDTEAFF. DNA of the CDR3: TGTGCCAGTACCCTGGTCCGAGGGGACACTGAAGCTTTCTTT. The whole variable domain, remainder taken from reference TRBV19 and TRBJ1-1, is DGGITQSPKYLFRKEGQNVTLSCEQNLNHDAMYWYRQDPGQGLRLIYYSQIVNDFQKGDIAEGYSVSREKKESFPLTVTSAQKNPTAFYLCASTLVRGDTEAFFGQGTRLTVV.

The genes are TRBV20-1 and TRBJ2-3, with D possibly TRBD2 on 6 matching bases. The V end was cut by 6 bases, the J end by 9 bases, with 16 bases between. Germline V gene lookup returns CDR1 DFQATT and CDR2 SNEGSKA (reference sequence). The CDR3 is 12 residues long. CDR3 residues: CSATKSGGTQYF. The CDR3 DNA sequence: TGCAGTGCCACAAAGTCCGGGGGAACGCAGTATTTT.

The chain is built from TRBV6-1 and TRBJ2-1, with 12 bases lining up with TRBD1. The CDR3 totals 18 residues. Losses at the gene ends were 3 bases for V and 0 bases for J; bases not matched to a gene: 6. Germline V gives CDR1 MNHNS, CDR2 SASEGT. CDR3 sequence: CASSEGQGAASSYNEQFF. In nucleotides, the CDR3 is TGTGCCAGCAGTGAGGGACAGGGGGCCGCCAGCTCCTACAATGAGCAGTTCTTC.

This clonotype was observed a few times. The genes are TRBV20-1 and TRBJ2-5; 7 bases fit TRBD2. The CDR3 extends over 12 amino acids. The V gene end was trimmed by 3 bases and the J gene end by 4 bases; junction bases not matched to a gene: 2. CDR1 is DFQATT, CDR2 SNEGSKA, per germline (reference sequence). CDR3 sequence (DNA): TGCAGTGCTAGCCGACTAGCAGAGACCCAGTACTTC. Its translation: CSASRLAETQYF.

This chain uses TRBV5-8 with TRBJ2-5, with D perhaps TRBD1 (6 bases). The V end lost 1 base, the J end lost 3 bases, and 10 bases lay between the germline ends. From germline, CDR1 is SGHTS and CDR2 YDEGEE. CDR3 length: 14 amino acids. CDR3 loop: CASSLLSGEETQYF. The CDR3 bases are TGTGCCAGCAGCTTGTTGTCAGGGGAAGAGACCCAGTACTTC.

The chain joins TRBV6-2 or TRBV6-3 to TRBJ2-7; possible D gene TRBD1, 6 bases. The length of the CDR3 is 14 residues. V was pared by 5 bases and J by 3 bases, with 14 bases between. Germline values: CDR1 MNHEY, CDR2 SVGEGT. The CDR3: CASSQQGAIYEQYF. The CDR3 region has the DNA TGTGCCAGCAGTCAACAGGGTGCAATCTACGAGCAGTACTTC.

V gene TRBV28 combines with J gene TRBJ1-2; D possibly corresponds to TRBD1 (5 bases). CDR3 length: 15 amino acids. V shed 6 bases and J shed 6 bases, with 20 bases lying between them. CDR1 MDHEN and CDR2 SYDVKM come from the germline V gene. CDR3 coding DNA: TGTGCCAGCAGGCCCCCGGGGCCGGAGGCACATGGCTACACCTTC. Amino acids: CASRPPGPEAHGYTF.

Only one count was recorded for this clonotype. The chain carries TRBV20-1 and TRBJ1-5, with D possibly matching TRBD1 (5 bases). The CDR3 is made up of 12 amino acids. Trimming removed 6 bases from V and 5 bases from J, with 11 bases in between. Per germline, CDR1 DFQATT and CDR2 SNEGSKA (reference sequence). The CDR3 reads CSARQFDQPQHF. CDR3 sequence (DNA): TGCAGTGCAAGACAGTTCGATCAGCCCCAGCATTTT.